One sample yielded the 4 T cell receptor beta chains listed below, sequenced in a study of neurological immune-mediated disorders. TCRdb processed the 5' RACE reads anew with MiXCR; each CDR3 protein has one entry. The sample consists of approximately 86,000 distinct CDR3 sequences, 2.5% to 3% of them appearing once. Material: PBMCs. Source of these receptors: a woman aged 25 to 39 with multiple sclerosis.

This clonotype was seen many times. J is TRBJ2-1 and V is TRBV20-1; 14 bases line up with TRBD2. V shed 6 bases, J shed 8 bases, and the junction held 3 bases outside the gene matches. The CDR3 sequence is 13 residues long. Germline CDR1 DFQATT, CDR2 SNEGSKA (reference sequence). In nucleotides, the CDR3 is TGCAGTGCGGGACTAGCGGGAGTGCATGAGCAGTTCTTC. Its protein product is CSAGLAGVHEQFF.

Many counts were recorded for this clonotype. The rearrangement links TRBV7-2 to TRBJ2-7; no definite D call. CDR3 size: 13 residues. V dropped 2 bases and J dropped 2 bases, with 7 bases sitting between them. Germline CDR1 SGHTA, CDR2 FQGNSA. In DNA, the CDR3 is TGTGCCAGCAGCTTAATCCGAGCCTACGAGCAGTACTTC. Residues: CASSLIRAYEQYF.

This clonotype was recorded at least ten times. This chain links TRBV6-5 with TRBJ1-1; perhaps TRBD1 as D (6 bases). CDR3 length equals 16 residues. Germline loops: CDR1 MNHEY, CDR2 SVGAGI. V was cut by 5 bases and J by 1 base, with 17 bases left in between. CDR3 bases: TGTGCCAGCAGTCCCCTCACAGGGAAGGGGAACACTGAAGCTTTCTTT. Translation: CASSPLTGKGNTEAFF.

This clonotype was seen repeatedly, ten times or more. The chain employs TRBV29-1 and TRBJ2-2, with D perhaps being TRBD1 or TRBD2 (5 bases each). Germline CDR1 and CDR2: SQVTM and ANQGSEA. The CDR3 loop spans 11 amino acids. The V and J ends lost 4 bases and 5 bases respectively, with 5 bases between them. CDR3 nucleotides: TGCAGCGTTGGGGGGACCGGGGAGCTGTTTTTT. Translation: CSVGGTGELFF.